These 17 T cell receptor beta chains were all obtained from the same sample, sequenced in a study of a mutant IDH1 vaccine in newly diagnosed glioma. Method: immunoSEQ multiplex PCR; TCRdb's copy keeps in-frame clones and lacks some. Found here are about 54,000 clones, around 80% of them singletons; the top ten hold approximately 4%. Which antigens these TCRs recognize remains unknown. Time point given: week 35, safety follow-up. The content of each vaccine dose was 300 ug of mutant IDH1 20-mer peptide, and topical imiquimod accompanied it. Sequenced material: PBMCs, taken from a glioma patient whose treatment included an IDH1 peptide vaccine. Receptors originate from a woman aged 18-30 years with glioma.

The J gene is TRBJ2-3, the V gene TRBV10-3, with no clear D. V was shortened by 6 bases and J by 0 bases, with 10 bases between the two germline ends. Germline V gene sequence: CDR1 ENHRY, CDR2 SYGVKD. This CDR3 region has 14 residues. Here the CDR3 reads CAIRAASSTDTQYF. CDR3 sequence (DNA): TGTGCCATCAGGGCAGCGTCTAGCACAGATACGCAGTATTTT.

There are a few counts of this clone. The V call is TRBV20-1, the J call TRBJ1-1; D call uncertain. V was trimmed by 1 base and J by 0 bases, leaving 0 bases between them. The germline V gene encodes CDR1 DFQATT and CDR2 SNEGSKA (reference sequence). The CDR3 is 11 amino acids. The CDR3 protein is CSARVNTEAFF. The CDR3 coding sequence is TGCAGTGCTAGAGTGAACACTGAAGCTTTCTTT.

This chain joins TRBV27 and TRBJ2-3, with TRBD1 identical over 9 bases. The CDR3 contains 17 residues. After removal of 2 bases from V and 1 base from J, the junction contained 7 bases not matched to a gene. Germline V gives CDR1 MNHEY, CDR2 SMNVEV (reference sequence). CDR3 loop: CASSLMVRDRGTDTQYF. CDR3 nucleotides: TGTGCCAGCAGTTTAATGGTCAGGGACAGGGGCACAGATACGCAGTATTTT.

The chain employs TRBV2 and TRBJ1-1; D is unclear. Germline V CDR1 and CDR2: SNHLY, FYNNEI. The CDR3 has 13 residues. Trimming took off 4 bases at V and 5 bases at J, with 11 bases between the two ends. The CDR3 region has the DNA TGTGCCAGCAGTGGTGGCGGGTGGACTGAAGCTTTCTTT. Amino acid sequence: CASSGGGWTEAFF.

Only a few counts were recorded for this clone. The chain joins TRBV4-1 to TRBJ1-3, with D hard to call. V shed 2 bases and J shed 4 bases, with 12 bases lying between them. Germline lookup yields CDR1 MGHRA and CDR2 YSYEKL. This CDR3 comprises 15 residues. This chain's CDR3 is CASSQLPRKGNTIYF. The CDR3 DNA reads as TGCGCCAGCAGCCAACTGCCCAGGAAGGGAAACACCATATATTTT.

The V gene is TRBV18, the J gene TRBJ1-3; no definite D call. Germline loops: CDR1 KGHSH, CDR2 LQKENI. This CDR3 is built from 16 residues. Between the trimmed V and J ends, which lost 3 bases and 1 base, there was a span of 13 bases. CDR3 region: CASSPGRVTSGNTIYF. CDR3 nucleotide sequence: TGTGCCAGCTCACCGGGAAGGGTAACGTCTGGAAACACCATATATTTT.

This rearrangement joins TRBV23-1 to TRBJ1-3; 8 bases agree with TRBD1. TRBV23-1 counts as an open reading frame of uncertain function. This CDR3 region has 16 residues. V lost 4 bases, J lost 4 bases, and 9 bases stayed unmatched. The CDR3: CASSPQPRTGGNTIYF. The CDR3, as DNA: TGCGCCAGCAGTCCCCAACCGAGGACAGGGGGAAACACCATATATTTT.

The chain employs TRBV7-6 and TRBJ1-5; D is possibly TRBD1 (6 bases). The V end was cut by 6 bases, the J end by 3 bases, with 18 bases between. CDR1 and CDR2 from the germline V gene are SGHVS and FNYEAQ. The CDR3 runs 16 residues. CDR3 protein: CASSPVGRGFNQPQHF. Here the CDR3 DNA reads TGTGCCAGCAGTCCGGTGGGCAGGGGTTTCAATCAGCCCCAGCATTTT.

This clone was picked up one time. The chain is built from TRBV7-9 and TRBJ2-5; tentatively, D is TRBD1 (6 bases). Germline V gene lookup returns CDR1 SEHNR and CDR2 FQNEAQ (reference sequence). Trimming stripped 2 bases from V and 1 base from J, with 11 bases between. CDR3 length: 15 amino acids. CDR3 residues: CASSLLRTVQETQYF. In DNA, the CDR3 is TGTGCCAGCAGCTTACTTCGGACAGTCCAAGAGACCCAGTACTTC. The full variable domain, its missing parts supplied by reference TRBV7-9 and TRBJ2-5, is DTGVSQNPRHKITKRGQNVTFRCDPISEHNRLYWYRQTLGQGPEFLTYFQNEAQLEKSRLLSDRFSAERPKGSFSTLEIQRTEQGDSAMYLCASSLLRTVQETQYFGPGTRLLVL.

This sequence joins TRBV30 and TRBJ2-2; D might be TRBD1 (6 bases). V was clipped by 5 bases and J by 0 bases, with 10 bases between them. Germline values: CDR1 GTSNPN, CDR2 SVGIG (reference sequence). CDR3 length equals 14 residues. The CDR3 nucleotides are TGTGCCTGGGGCAGGGGCGCGAACACCGGGGAGCTGTTTTTT. Amino acids: CAWGRGANTGELFF.

The V and J genes are TRBV6-5 and TRBJ1-3; D is ambiguous. V was trimmed by 6 bases and J by 2 bases, leaving 2 bases between them. The CDR3 length is 11 residues. CDR1 MNHEY and CDR2 SVGAGI come from the germline V gene. The CDR3 loop reads CASRAGNTIYF. CDR3 nucleotide sequence: TGTGCCAGCAGGGCTGGAAACACCATATATTTT.

This clone came up once. The rearrangement joins TRBV11-2 to TRBJ2-1; D uncertain. This CDR3 contains 13 residues. Trimming removed 5 bases from V and 6 bases from J, with 11 bases in between. The germline gives CDR1 SGHAT, CDR2 FQNNGV. The CDR3 region is CASSPNYSNEQFF. The CDR3, as DNA: TGTGCCAGCAGCCCTAACTATAGCAATGAGCAGTTCTTC.

This clone was counted once. The chain combines TRBV9 with TRBJ2-1; no firm D call. Germline V gives CDR1 SGDLS, CDR2 YYNGEE. The CDR3 contains 15 residues. Between the trimmed V and J ends, which lost 0 bases and 2 bases, there was a span of 9 bases. Here the CDR3 reads CASSVELQPYNEQFF. CDR3 DNA sequence: TGTGCCAGCAGCGTAGAGTTACAGCCCTACAATGAGCAGTTCTTC.

J is TRBJ1-2 and V is TRBV6-5, with D maybe TRBD1 (6 bases). Between the trimmed V and J ends, which lost 6 bases and 2 bases, there was a span of 10 bases. The CDR3 runs to 13 residues. Germline V gene sequence: CDR1 MNHEY, CDR2 SVGAGI. The CDR3, as DNA: TGTGCCAGCAGACGACAGGCCAACTATGGCTACACCTTC. This translates into CASRRQANYGYTF.

This chain uses TRBV6-5 with TRBJ2-7; D is unresolved. CDR3 size: 15 residues. Per germline, CDR1 MNHEY and CDR2 SVGAGI. Trimming stripped 3 bases from V and 1 base from J, with 13 bases between. This CDR3 is CASSYVGSQSYEQYF. Here the CDR3 DNA reads TGTGCCAGCAGTTATGTGGGGTCCCAATCCTACGAGCAGTACTTC.

A single count supports this clone. This chain connects TRBV13 to TRBJ1-3; D perhaps matches TRBD1 (5 bases). The CDR3 extends over 15 amino acids. Trimming left V 1 base short and J 0 bases short, with 7 bases between. CDR1 and CDR2 from the germline V gene are PRHDT and FYEKMQ (reference sequence). This CDR3 reads CASSLAGASGNTIYF. The CDR3 DNA follows: TGTGCCAGCAGCTTAGCCGGGGCCTCTGGAAACACCATATATTTT.

CDR3 sequence reads: CASSPRQTSGYNEQFF. DNA of the CDR3: TGTGCCAGCAGCCCCCGTCAGACTAGCGGATACAATGAGCAGTTCTTC. The rearrangement joins TRBV7-2 to TRBJ2-1; 9 nucleotides line up with TRBD2. This CDR3 has 16 residues. From germline, CDR1 is SGHTA and CDR2 FQGNSA. Trimming cost V 5 bases and J 4 bases; bases outside gene matches: 9.